A single sample is the source of the 32 T cell receptor beta chains below, sequenced in a study of neurological immune-mediated disorders. TCRdb itself ran the 5' RACE reads through MiXCR, one entry per CDR3 protein. The data show 45,000 to 55,000 distinct CDR3 sequences, around 3.1% seen once. The sample was PBMCs. The receptors originated from a middle-aged man with multiple sclerosis.

This clonotype was seen many times. The V gene is TRBV29-1, the J gene TRBJ1-3; D unclear. The CDR3 runs to 14 residues. Trimming pared 4 bases from V and 0 bases from J, leaving 10 bases between. Germline V gene sequence: CDR1 SQVTM, CDR2 ANQGSEA. DNA for the CDR3: TGCAGCGTTGCAGCAAGTAGCTCTGGAAACACCATATATTTT. Its protein is CSVAASSSGNTIYF.

This clonotype was seen ten or more times. The chain carries TRBV29-1 and TRBJ2-7, with 10 bases fitting TRBD1. The CDR3 extends over 14 amino acids. V lost 0 bases, J lost 3 bases, and 2 bases stayed unmatched. The V gene's germline CDR1 is SQVTM and CDR2 ANQGSEA. The DNA of the CDR3 is TGCAGCGTTGAAGAGGACAGGGGGTTCTACGAGCAGTACTTC. It is translated as CSVEEDRGFYEQYF.

This clonotype occurred many times. This chain joins TRBV5-1 and TRBJ2-1; D is ambiguous. This CDR3 region has 14 residues. V gave up 0 bases and J gave up 6 bases, with 10 bases separating them. Germline V CDR1 and CDR2: SGHRS, YFSETQ. In DNA, the CDR3 is TGCGCCAGCAGCTTGGATCCAGCCGGCAATGAGCAGTTCTTC. Protein sequence: CASSLDPAGNEQFF.

The sample holds a few counts of this clonotype. A read error may be the cause here, since a much bigger clone is one base away. The rearrangement uses TRBV5-1 and TRBJ2-6; maybe TRBD2 (7 bases). CDR3 size: 18 residues. Germline CDR1 and CDR2: SGHRS and YFSETQ. CDR3 DNA: TGCGCCAGCAGCTTTTCTAGGGGGGGGCTCTCTGGGGCCAAAGTCCTGACTTTC. Its translation is CASSFSRGGLSGAKVLTF.

The chain joins TRBV7-9 to TRBJ2-7; tentatively, D is TRBD1 (6 bases). Trimming pared 1 base from V and 5 bases from J, leaving 9 bases between. The germline V gene has CDR1 SEHNR and CDR2 FQNEAQ (reference sequence). This CDR3 is 13 amino acids long. The CDR3 here is CASSLEQGHEQYF. CDR3 sequence (DNA): TGTGCCAGCAGCTTAGAACAGGGCCACGAGCAGTACTTC.

Ten or more counts support this clonotype. V gene TRBV18 combines with J gene TRBJ2-5; 14 bases align to TRBD2. After removal of 3 bases from V and 5 bases from J, the junction contained 5 bases not matched to a gene. CDR3 size: 16 residues. The germline CDR1 and CDR2 sequences are KGHSH and LQKENI. CDR3 sequence reads: CASSPPGTSGGETQYF. The CDR3 DNA reads TGTGCCAGCTCACCGCCCGGGACTAGCGGGGGCGAGACCCAGTACTTC.

Comments on this clonotype: Being one base from a much bigger clone, this may be a read error. This rearrangement joins TRBV6-6 to TRBJ2-5; D gene uncertain. Germline CDR1 and CDR2: MNHNY and SVGAGI (reference sequence). The V end lost 8 bases, the J end lost 5 bases, and 9 bases lay between the germline ends. This CDR3 has 11 amino acids. The CDR3: CASGRSETQYF. Written as DNA, the CDR3 is TGTGCCAGCGGTCGGTCGGAGACCCAGTACTTC.

This clonotype was observed at least ten times. V gene TRBV5-1 combines with J gene TRBJ2-7; maybe TRBD1 (6 bases). Trimming pared 0 bases from V and 4 bases from J, leaving 17 bases between. CDR3 length: 16 residues. Germline V CDR1 and CDR2: SGHRS, YFSETQ. The CDR3 DNA reads as TGCGCCAGCAGCTTGGCCGGACAGCCCACACTATACGAGCAGTACTTC. Its translation: CASSLAGQPTLYEQYF.

This clonotype was counted many times. The CDR3 DNA reads TGCGCCAGCAGCTTGGACGGGACAGGGGCCGGGGCCAACGTCCTGACTTTC. Translation: CASSLDGTGAGANVLTF. This chain joins TRBV5-1 and TRBJ2-6; 10 positions agree with TRBD1. V dropped 0 bases and J dropped 4; count of bases not matched to a gene: 4. Germline lookup yields CDR1 SGHRS and CDR2 YFSETQ. This CDR3 region has 17 residues.

In this sample, this clonotype turned up a few times. This chain connects TRBV7-3 to TRBJ2-3; D gene ambiguous. The germline V and J ends were trimmed by 5 bases and 3 bases, with 3 bases remaining between them. Germline lookup yields CDR1 SGHTA and CDR2 FQGTGA. The CDR3 covers 11 residues. CDR3 nucleotides: TGTGCCAGCAGCATTACAGATACGCAGTATTTT. Amino acid sequence: CASSITDTQYF.

This clonotype was counted ten times or more. This rearrangement joins TRBV6-6 to TRBJ2-3; no reliable D call. The germline V gene has CDR1 MNHNY and CDR2 SVGAGI (reference sequence). This CDR3 spans 12 amino acids. Trimming cost V 6 bases and J 4 bases, with 8 bases left between them. The CDR3 DNA is TGTGCCAGCAGCCCACGGGCAGATACGCAGTATTTT. It encodes CASSPRADTQYF.

This clonotype was observed at least ten times. The gene calls are TRBV6-6 and TRBJ1-1, with a tentative D call TRBD1 (5 bases). Germline V gives CDR1 MNHNY, CDR2 SVGAGI (reference sequence). V was pared by 10 bases and J by 4 bases, with 13 bases between. The CDR3 sequence is 12 residues long. The CDR3 reads CATQGWITEAFF. CDR3 nucleotide sequence: TGTGCCACCCAGGGTTGGATCACTGAAGCTTTCTTT.

This clonotype was seen many times. This could be a read error, since a much larger clone is one nucleotide away. The V and J genes are TRBV20-1 and TRBJ2-3, with a weak D call TRBD1 (6 bases). V was trimmed by 6 bases and J by 0 bases, leaving 13 bases between them. Germline V gene sequence: CDR1 DFQATT, CDR2 SNEGSKA (reference sequence). The CDR3 is 14 amino acids. CDR3 sequence reads: CSARQDTSTDTQYF. The CDR3 DNA reads TGCAGTGCCAGACAGGACACTAGCACAGATACGCAGTATTTT.

The sample holds many counts of this clonotype. The rearrangement uses TRBV5-1 and TRBJ1-5, with D unclear. Trimming left V 0 bases short and J 5 bases short, with 6 bases between. This CDR3 region has 13 residues. Germline assignment: CDR1 SGHRS and CDR2 YFSETQ. The CDR3 loop is CASSLAEDQPQHF. The CDR3 region has the DNA TGCGCCAGCAGCTTGGCCGAGGATCAGCCCCAGCATTTT.

This clonotype was detected ten times or more. The V call is TRBV7-6, the J call TRBJ2-3; TRBD1 might be the D (6 bases). The germline CDR1 and CDR2 sequences are SGHVS and FNYEAQ. V was trimmed by 7 bases and J by 3 bases, leaving 23 bases between them. The CDR3 contains 17 residues. The CDR3 protein is CASTIGRGDWRTDTQYF. CDR3 sequence (DNA): TGTGCCAGCACCATCGGCAGGGGCGATTGGCGGACAGATACGCAGTATTTT.

This clonotype came up many times. The CDR3, as DNA: TGTGCCAGCAGCCCTCGGACTAGCGGGGGAGGTGATACGCAGTATTTT. Translating gives CASSPRTSGGGDTQYF. The gene calls are TRBV3-1 and TRBJ2-3; TRBD2 matches at 13 bases. Germline V gene lookup returns CDR1 LGHDT and CDR2 YNNKEL (reference sequence). J was trimmed by 6 bases and V by 4 bases; bases with no gene match: 7. The CDR3 is 16 amino acids.

The table lists this clonotype with many counts. The chain is built from TRBV12-3 or TRBV12-4 and TRBJ1-6, with D possibly TRBD1 on 5 matching bases. The V gene lost 2 bases and the J gene lost 7 bases, with 12 bases spanning the gap. This CDR3 is built from 15 residues. The CDR3 protein is CASSLWGLGNSPLHF. The CDR3 DNA is TGTGCCAGCAGTTTATGGGGCTTGGGGAATTCACCCCTCCACTTT.

The chain employs TRBV20-1 and TRBJ2-1, with a tentative D call TRBD2 (6 bases). The germline gives CDR1 DFQATT, CDR2 SNEGSKA (reference sequence). V gave up 0 bases and J gave up 7 bases, with 10 bases separating them. CDR3 length: 13 residues. CDR3 amino acids: CSARDPEGNEQFF. The CDR3 DNA reads as TGCAGTGCTAGAGACCCGGAGGGGAATGAGCAGTTCTTC.

The chain carries TRBV7-9 and TRBJ2-3; 10 nucleotides align to TRBD1. CDR3 length equals 15 residues. Unmatched junction bases numbered 5, after V lost 5 bases and J lost 3 bases. Germline CDR1 SEHNR, CDR2 FQNEAQ (reference sequence). The CDR3 nucleotides are TGTGCCAGCAGCACCCGGGACAGGGGTACAGATACGCAGTATTTT. This codes for CASSTRDRGTDTQYF.

This clonotype was detected many times. This chain connects TRBV20-1 to TRBJ2-5, with TRBD1 identical over 10 bases. From germline, CDR1 is DFQATT and CDR2 SNEGSKA (reference sequence). The CDR3 is 14 residues long. The V and J ends lost 5 bases and 5 bases, in that order; junction bases with no gene match: 8. The CDR3 region is CSAELTGGSETQYF. CDR3 nucleotide sequence: TGCAGTGCTGAACTGACAGGGGGCAGTGAGACCCAGTACTTC.

This clonotype occurred many times. The chain recombines TRBV27 with TRBJ1-6; no clear D gene. CDR1 and CDR2 (germline): MNHEY, SMNVEV (reference sequence). Deletions cut 2 bases from V and 12 bases from J, with 14 bases between. This CDR3 spans 14 amino acids. CDR3 bases: TGTGCCAGCAGTTTACGTCGGACCGCGGAACCCCTCCACTTT. As protein: CASSLRRTAEPLHF.

This clonotype appeared many times. The chain couples TRBV7-9 to TRBJ2-7; no reliable D call. Germline V gene lookup returns CDR1 SEHNR and CDR2 FQNEAQ (reference sequence). The V and J ends lost 2 bases and 2 bases respectively, with 7 bases between them. CDR3 size: 13 residues. CDR3: CASSLPATYEQYF. For the CDR3, the DNA is TGTGCCAGCAGCTTACCGGCAACCTACGAGCAGTACTTC.

At least ten counts were recorded for this clonotype. The chain has TRBV12-3 or TRBV12-4 and TRBJ2-6; TRBD2 agrees at 9 bases. This CDR3 has 18 amino acids. The V and J ends lost 10 bases and 0 bases, in that order; junction bases with no gene match: 13. The CDR3 coding sequence is TGTGCCACCGGGTTCCCCGGGCGGGGGGGCTCTGGGGCCAACGTCCTGACTTTC. Amino acid sequence: CATGFPGRGGSGANVLTF.

The table lists this clonotype with a few counts. This may be a read error, as it is one base from a much larger clone. The chain has TRBV12-3 or TRBV12-4 and TRBJ1-2, with D perhaps matching TRBD1 (5 bases). The V end lost 6 bases, the J end lost 8 bases, and 13 bases lay between the germline ends. The CDR3 has 12 amino acids. As DNA, the CDR3 is TGTGCCAGCAGCGTGACTGGGGGAGGCTACACCTTC. Its translation is CASSVTGGGYTF.

This clonotype has ten or more counts. This rearrangement joins TRBV28 to TRBJ2-1; the D gene is possibly TRBD2 (6 bases). The V gene lost 10 bases and the J gene lost 7 bases, with 20 bases spanning the gap. CDR1 is MDHEN, CDR2 SYDVKM, per germline. The CDR3 length is 14 residues. The CDR3 is CATAGTAPRNEQFF. The CDR3 DNA sequence: TGTGCCACCGCGGGGACTGCCCCTAGGAATGAGCAGTTCTTC. Drawing the rest from reference TRBV28 and TRBJ2-1, the complete variable domain is DVKVTQSSRYLVKRTGEKVFLECVQDMDHENMFWYRQDPGLGLRLIYFSYDVKMKEKGDIPEGYSVSREKKERFSLILESASTNQTSMYLCATAGTAPRNEQFFGPGTRLTVL.

There are many counts of this clonotype. V gene TRBV12-3 or TRBV12-4 combines with J gene TRBJ1-5; weak D call: TRBD1 (6 bases). Trimming took 6 bases from V and 5 from J, leaving 17 bases between them. The CDR3 runs 15 residues. CDR3 coding DNA: TGTGCCAGCAGCTTGGGGCAGGGGATAGATCAGCCCCAGCATTTT. It yields the protein CASSLGQGIDQPQHF.

This clonotype was seen repeatedly, ten times or more. The CDR3 DNA reads as TGTGCCAGCACCCTGACAGGGCAGACTGAAGCTTTCTTT. Translation gives CASTLTGQTEAFF. The chain recombines TRBV7-2 with TRBJ1-1; TRBD1 matches 7 bases. The CDR3 extends over 13 amino acids. The germline V gene encodes CDR1 SGHTA and CDR2 FQGNSA. Trimming removed 7 bases from V and 5 bases from J; junction bases left unmatched: 7.

This clonotype was found many times. This chain links TRBV6-5 with TRBJ1-2; D might be TRBD1 (5 bases). CDR1 and CDR2 from the germline V gene are MNHEY and SVGAGI. This CDR3 has 13 residues. Trimming left V 2 bases short and J 3 bases short, with 7 bases between. The CDR3 DNA follows: TGTGCCAGCAGTTACGGGGCCGACTATGGCTACACCTTC. This gives the protein CASSYGADYGYTF.

The sample holds many counts of this clonotype. The chain links TRBV9 to TRBJ1-1; a weak D match, TRBD1 (5 bases). The germline gives CDR1 SGDLS, CDR2 YYNGEE. V was shortened by 5 bases and J by 1 base, with 12 bases between the two germline ends. The CDR3 extends over 14 amino acids. CDR3 DNA sequence: TGTGCCAGCAGTCCAGGAACAGGGAACACTGAAGCTTTCTTT. It encodes CASSPGTGNTEAFF.

This clonotype was recorded at least ten times. V and J are TRBV11-2 and TRBJ2-7; 7 bases map to TRBD2. The CDR3 runs 15 residues. Germline V gene sequence: CDR1 SGHAT, CDR2 FQNNGV. V lost 5 bases, J lost 2 bases, and 9 bases stayed unmatched. Written as DNA, the CDR3 is TGTGCCAGCAGCCTGAGGTGGGGGGGGGCCTACGAGCAGTACTTC. Translated: CASSLRWGGAYEQYF.

This clonotype was seen repeatedly, ten times or more. V usage is TRBV5-1 and J usage is TRBJ2-7, with 10 bases aligning to TRBD1. Trimming at V came to 1 base and at J to 1 base, leaving 2 bases not matched to a gene. CDR3 length: 15 residues. Germline V lookup: CDR1 SGHRS, CDR2 YFSETQ. CDR3 in DNA: TGCGCCAGCAGCTTGAGGACAGGGGGATCCTACGAGCAGTACTTC. Translated: CASSLRTGGSYEQYF.

This clonotype was seen a few times. V gene TRBV5-1 combines with J gene TRBJ2-5, with TRBD2 matching 8 bases. V trimming: 0 bases; J trimming: 4 bases; junction bases outside the gene matches: 5. Germline CDR1 and CDR2: SGHRS and YFSETQ. The CDR3 loop spans 15 amino acids. As DNA, the CDR3 is TGCGCCAGCAGCTTGGAGAGCGGGGGCGGAGAGACCCAGTACTTC. This gives the protein CASSLESGGGETQYF.